Sequencing of this TCR beta chain was carried out in a study of CD8+CD57+ T cells in acquired aplastic anemia. As for the study in general: Average DNA yield from sorted CD4+ and CD8+ cells was approximately 3 ug.

Regarding this clonotype: The junction shows a germline mismatch at one end, possibly a read error.

Genomic DNA, the template, was used for profiling of the TCR beta VDJ and CDR3. MiXCR was run by TCRdb on the reads, yielding one entry per CDR3 protein. This table holds 95,000 to 150,000 distinct CDR3 sequences, roughly 55% found once. This CDR3 is 15 amino acids long. Germline CDR1 is SGHAT and CDR2 is FQNNGV. Only patients with CD8+CD57+ cell expansion on flow cytometry were chosen for sequencing. The sequence derives from a human donor with aplastic anemia. Input material: sorted CD4+, CD8+, or CD8+CD57+ T cells (not recorded which) from PBMCs. This chain links TRBV11-2 with TRBJ2-1; 11 bases fit TRBD2. The CDR3 sequence: CAISLYSGGDNEQFF. CDR3 DNA: TGTGCCATCAGCCTCTATAGCGGGGGGGACAATGAGCAGTTCTTC.